The 22 T cell receptor beta chains in this list originate from one sample, sequenced in a study of cytomegalovirus exposure and HLA in healthy donors. The PCR used 60 Vbeta and 13 Jbeta primers. Sequencing was performed with immunoSEQ multiplex PCR; in TCRdb, only in-frame clones are kept and a portion is missing. The table lists roughly 130,000 clones, roughly 80% of them singletons. Sequencing used PBMCs. These receptors were collected from a man aged 35 to 55 in good health and CMV-seronegative.

The V gene is TRBV28, the J gene TRBJ1-5; tentative D call: TRBD1 (6 bases). Trimming left V 7 bases short and J 7 bases short, with 17 bases between. There are 14 residues in the CDR3. The germline V gene encodes CDR1 MDHEN and CDR2 SYDVKM. CDR3: CASTLGGAGQPQHF. As DNA, the CDR3 is TGTGCCAGCACTCTGGGGGGGGCTGGGCAGCCCCAGCATTTT.

This clone was seen more than once but under ten times. The chain couples TRBV15 to TRBJ1-1; D remains ambiguous. Germline CDR1 reads LNHNV; CDR2 reads YYDKDF (reference sequence). The CDR3 runs 16 residues. Trimming took off 4 bases at V and 0 bases at J, with 15 bases between the two ends. The CDR3, as DNA: TGTGCCACCAGCAAGACACCAGGCCCAATGAACACTGAAGCTTTCTTT. This sequence encodes CATSKTPGPMNTEAFF.

V gene TRBV9 combines with J gene TRBJ2-3, with D possibly TRBD1 on 5 matching bases. The CDR3 contains 14 residues. Looked up from germline, CDR1 is SGDLS and CDR2 is YYNGEE. V was clipped by 3 bases and J by 2 bases, with 10 bases between them. CDR3 protein: CASSGRQYTDTQYF. The CDR3 DNA is TGTGCCAGCAGCGGTCGACAGTACACAGATACGCAGTATTTT.

V usage is TRBV2 and J usage is TRBJ1-1, with D possibly being TRBD1 (5 bases). CDR1 and CDR2 (germline): SNHLY, FYNNEI. V was pared by 2 bases and J by 4 bases, with 14 bases between. CDR3 length: 15 amino acids. CDR3 loop: CASSENWGWGTEAFF. CDR3 sequence (DNA): TGTGCCAGCAGTGAAAATTGGGGCTGGGGCACTGAAGCTTTCTTT.

The chain couples TRBV6-6 to TRBJ2-1; D gene uncertain. Germline V CDR1 and CDR2: MNHNY, SVGAGI (reference sequence). The CDR3 contains 13 residues. V gave up 2 bases and J gave up 8 bases, with 10 bases separating them. The CDR3 region has the DNA TGTGCCAGCAGTTACGAGGCCCACCATGAGCAGTTCTTC. It specifies CASSYEAHHEQFF.

CDR3 in DNA: TGTGCCAGCAGTATAACCTATTCGGGGGACACTGAAGCTTTCTTT. The encoded protein is CASSITYSGDTEAFF. This chain uses TRBV6-5 with TRBJ1-1; a weak D match, TRBD1 (5 bases). Germline V gene data show CDR1 as MNHEY and CDR2 as SVGAGI. The CDR3 spans 15 residues. V was clipped by 5 bases and J by 3 bases, with 16 bases between them.

The chain couples TRBV10-3 to TRBJ2-3; D not resolved. The CDR3 has 14 residues. Germline V gene data show CDR1 as ENHRY and CDR2 as SYGVKD. V gave up 4 bases and J gave up 0 bases, with 8 bases separating them. In DNA form, the CDR3 reads TGTGCCATCAGTGCTCTTCTGAGCACAGATACGCAGTATTTT. Encoded protein: CAISALLSTDTQYF.

This clone was counted between two and nine times. V gene TRBV6-5 combines with J gene TRBJ1-1, with D hard to call. The ends were cut back, 0 bases at V and 2 bases at J, with 4 bases in the middle. The CDR3 runs 13 residues. Germline V lookup: CDR1 MNHEY, CDR2 SVGAGI. The CDR3 here is CASSYSSNTEAFF. The CDR3 region has the DNA TGTGCCAGCAGTTACTCCTCCAACACTGAAGCTTTCTTT.

This clone was detected only a few times. Other nucleotide sequences in the sample specify the same CDR3. The V gene is TRBV29-1, the J gene TRBJ2-1; maybe TRBD1 (6 bases). With 6 bases removed from V and 0 bases from J, the gap between germline ends came to 9 bases. This CDR3 has 13 residues. The germline V gene has CDR1 SQVTM and CDR2 ANQGSEA. The chain's CDR3 is CSVQGSSYNEQFF. The CDR3 bases are TGCAGCGTCCAGGGGTCCTCCTACAATGAGCAGTTCTTC.

The DNA of the CDR3 is TGTGCCAGCTCACCACCGGGACAGCTCAGGGACGAGCAGTACTTC. This gives the protein CASSPPGQLRDEQYF. The J gene is TRBJ2-7, the V gene TRBV18; 7 nucleotides align to TRBD1. Per germline, CDR1 KGHSH and CDR2 LQKENI. V lost 0 bases, J lost 5 bases, and 7 bases stayed unmatched. The CDR3 extends over 15 amino acids.

V is TRBV11-2 and J is TRBJ1-5; 7 nucleotides align to TRBD1. In germline, CDR1 is SGHAT, CDR2 FQNNGV. This CDR3 has 14 amino acids. V gave up 5 bases and J gave up 4 bases; unmatched junction bases: 5. This CDR3 reads CASSMQGENQPQHF. The DNA of the CDR3 is TGTGCCAGCAGCATGCAGGGGGAGAATCAGCCCCAGCATTTT.

This rearrangement joins TRBV6-1 to TRBJ1-1; D possibly corresponds to TRBD1 (5 bases). Germline CDR1 MNHNS, CDR2 SASEGT. The CDR3 covers 13 residues. The V gene lost 6 bases and the J gene lost 2 bases, with 10 bases spanning the gap. CDR3 sequence: CASRDSLNTEAFF. The CDR3 bases are TGTGCCAGCAGAGACAGCCTTAACACTGAAGCTTTCTTT.

The genes are TRBV5-1 and TRBJ2-3; 11 positions agree with TRBD1. V lost 5 bases and J lost 5; bases outside the gene matches: 10. This CDR3 spans 16 amino acids. Germline CDR1 SGHRS, CDR2 YFSETQ. The CDR3 region is CASRQADRGLRDTQYF. CDR3 nucleotide sequence: TGCGCCAGCAGACAAGCGGACAGGGGGCTGAGAGATACGCAGTATTTT.

A few counts support this clone. This chain joins TRBV6-5 and TRBJ2-3; D uncertain. This CDR3 comprises 15 residues. Trimming pared 3 bases from V and 0 bases from J, leaving 10 bases between. Germline assignment: CDR1 MNHEY and CDR2 SVGAGI. CDR3 sequence: CASSYFPGSTDTQYF. In nucleotides, the CDR3 is TGTGCCAGCAGTTATTTCCCGGGTAGCACAGATACGCAGTATTTT.

V and J are TRBV2 and TRBJ2-2, with D possibly TRBD1 on 6 matching bases. This CDR3 comprises 14 residues. Between the trimmed V and J ends, which lost 7 bases and 7 bases, there was a span of 16 bases. Germline CDR1 and CDR2: SNHLY and FYNNEI. The CDR3 sequence is CASTRTGFVGELFF. CDR3 bases: TGTGCCAGCACCCGCACAGGGTTCGTCGGGGAGCTGTTTTTT.

The V gene is TRBV2, the J gene TRBJ2-1, with 7 nucleotides matching TRBD2. Germline V CDR1 and CDR2: SNHLY, FYNNEI. This CDR3 has 14 residues. V was clipped by 6 bases and J by 0 bases; unmatched bases: 2. The CDR3 sequence: CASRGDYSYNEQFF. The CDR3 DNA sequence: TGTGCCAGCAGGGGGGACTACTCCTACAATGAGCAGTTCTTC.

J is TRBJ1-1 and V is TRBV2, with D possibly being TRBD1 (5 bases). V lost 9 bases and J lost 5, with 19 bases in between. CDR3 size: 14 residues. Germline loops: CDR1 SNHLY, CDR2 FYNNEI. The CDR3 sequence is CASRGLGEGTEAFF. CDR3 sequence (DNA): TGTGCCAGTCGGGGGTTGGGAGAGGGGACTGAAGCTTTCTTT.

The chain has TRBV30 and TRBJ1-1; 8 bases align to TRBD1. The CDR3 length is 12 residues. From germline, CDR1 is GTSNPN and CDR2 SVGIG (reference sequence). V was pared by 1 base and J by 8 bases, with 3 bases of the junction left unmatched. The CDR3 reads CAWSADRGEAFF. The CDR3 coding sequence is TGTGCCTGGAGTGCAGACAGGGGAGAAGCTTTCTTT.

The genes are TRBV28 and TRBJ2-1; TRBD2 aligns across 8 bases. This CDR3 is built from 16 residues. CDR1 is MDHEN, CDR2 SYDVKM, per germline. V lost 5 bases, J lost 4 bases, and 10 bases stayed unmatched. The CDR3 loop is CASSTPAAGVYNEQFF. CDR3 sequence (DNA): TGTGCCAGCAGTACCCCAGCAGCGGGGGTTTACAATGAGCAGTTCTTC.

This chain links TRBV5-4 with TRBJ1-5; D remains ambiguous. The CDR3 is 15 amino acids. V dropped 4 bases and J dropped 3 bases, with 14 bases sitting between them. In germline, CDR1 is SGHNT, CDR2 YYREEE (reference sequence). This CDR3 is CASSVDGRDNQPQHF. The CDR3 region has the DNA TGTGCCAGCAGCGTGGACGGGAGGGACAATCAGCCCCAGCATTTT. The variable domain in full, with the rest retrieved from reference TRBV5-4 and TRBJ1-5, is ETGVTQSPTHLIKTRGQQVTLRCSSQSGHNTVSWYQQALGQGPQFIFQYYREEENGRGNFPPRFSGLQFPNYSSELNVNALELDDSALYLCASSVDGRDNQPQHFGDGTRLSIL.

The chain's CDR3 is CASSYESEAFF. As DNA, the CDR3 is TGTGCCAGCAGTTACGAGTCTGAAGCTTTCTTT. This rearrangement joins TRBV6-5 to TRBJ1-1; no definite D call. The CDR3 has 11 residues. Trimming removed 2 bases from V and 6 bases from J, with 4 bases in between. Germline V gene lookup returns CDR1 MNHEY and CDR2 SVGAGI.

This chain connects TRBV29-1 to TRBJ2-5; possibly TRBD2 for D (7 bases). The CDR3 is made up of 12 amino acids. V lost 4 bases to trimming and J lost 4 bases, with 10 bases between them. Germline lookup yields CDR1 SQVTM and CDR2 ANQGSEA. The CDR3 loop reads CSVAGGPETQYF. The DNA for the CDR3 is TGCAGCGTTGCGGGGGGCCCAGAGACCCAGTACTTC.